This is a list of T cell receptor beta chains from one sample in a study of cytomegalovirus exposure and HLA in healthy donors. Here immunoSEQ multiplex PCR was the method, and the copy in TCRdb shows in-frame clones only, minus some. This sample has over 120,000 clones, with 80% found just once. The material sequenced was PBMCs. These receptors originate from a man in his forties or fifties in good health and CMV-seronegative. CDR3s include the opening cysteine and the closing phenylalanine or tryptophan. Each record gives: V gene, D gene, clone size, J gene, CDR3 DNA, CDR3 protein. The D gene is left open where the match is weak. Clone size, where shown, is once, few, many, or a class for clones that have expanded.

v_gene: TRBV6-5; d_gene: TRBD2; abundance: once; j_gene: TRBJ2-3; CDR3nt: TGTGCCAGCAGTTACTCGACTAGCGGGGGCACAGATACGCAGTATTTT; CDR3aa: CASSYSTSGGTDTQYF
v_gene: TRBV18; d_gene: TRBD2; abundance: NA; j_gene: TRBJ2-7; CDR3nt: TGTGCCAGCTCACCGGGGCGGGGGGGCATCTACGAGCAGTACTTC; CDR3aa: CASSPGRGGIYEQYF
v_gene: TRBV25-1; d_gene: NA; abundance: NA; j_gene: TRBJ1-4; CDR3nt: TGTGCCAGCAGTGCGAGGACGGGGGGTGAAAAACTGTTTTTT; CDR3aa: CASSARTGGEKLFF
v_gene: TRBV10-3; d_gene: TRBD1; abundance: NA; j_gene: TRBJ1-3; CDR3nt: TGTGCCATCAGTGAAGGTGCACCCGGGACAGGGTGGGGAAACACCATATATTTT; CDR3aa: CAISEGAPGTGWGNTIYF
v_gene: TRBV29-1; d_gene: NA; abundance: once; j_gene: TRBJ2-7; CDR3nt: TGCAGCGTGGGTCAGGCGGGCCCTTTTTACGAGCAGTACTTC; CDR3aa: CSVGQAGPFYEQYF
v_gene: TRBV18; d_gene: TRBD1; abundance: NA; j_gene: TRBJ1-4; CDR3nt: TGTGCCAGCTCCTCAGGGACAGGGGGCAATGAAAAACTGTTTTTT; CDR3aa: CASSSGTGGNEKLFF
v_gene: TRBV19; d_gene: NA; abundance: NA; j_gene: TRBJ2-5; CDR3nt: TGTGCCAGTAGTGGCCGAAGGGGGGGACCCCAAGAGACCCAGTACTTC; CDR3aa: CASSGRRGGPQETQYF
v_gene: TRBV18; d_gene: TRBD1; abundance: NA; j_gene: TRBJ1-5; CDR3nt: TGTGCCAGCTCAACAGGGGGCGCAGATCAGCCCCAGCATTTT; CDR3aa: CASSTGGADQPQHF
v_gene: TRBV5-6; d_gene: NA; abundance: NA; j_gene: TRBJ2-1; CDR3nt: TGTGCCAGCCGGACAGCCAACTTGGATGAGCAGTTCTTC; CDR3aa: CASRTANLDEQFF
v_gene: TRBV7-2; d_gene: NA; abundance: NA; j_gene: TRBJ1-1; CDR3nt: TGTGCCAGCAGCTTATATCAGGGGAACACTGAAGCTTTCTTT; CDR3aa: CASSLYQGNTEAFF
v_gene: TRBV5-6; d_gene: NA; abundance: NA; j_gene: TRBJ2-7; CDR3nt: TGTGCCAGCAGAAAGCAGGGGATTCTCTACGAGCAGTACTTC; CDR3aa: CASRKQGILYEQYF
v_gene: TRBV30; d_gene: TRBD1; abundance: once; j_gene: TRBJ2-7; CDR3nt: TGTGCCTGGAGTCCCGACAGGGCCTCCTACGAGCAGTACTTC; CDR3aa: CAWSPDRASYEQYF
v_gene: TRBV6-6; d_gene: TRBD1; abundance: few; j_gene: TRBJ1-6; CDR3nt: TGTGCCAGCAGTTACTCGACAGGGACAAATTCACCCCTCCACTTT; CDR3aa: CASSYSTGTNSPLHF
v_gene: TRBV6-5; d_gene: NA; abundance: NA; j_gene: TRBJ1-5; CDR3nt: TGTGCCAGCAGCTCCTTCGCAGGGGTACCCTCGACCCAGCATTTT; CDR3aa: CASSSFAGVPSTQHF
v_gene: TRBV6-1; d_gene: NA; abundance: NA; j_gene: TRBJ2-2; CDR3nt: TGTGCCAGCAGGGAGGGGGGGATCGGGGAGCTGTTTTTT; CDR3aa: CASREGGIGELFF
v_gene: TRBV10-3; d_gene: TRBD2; abundance: NA; j_gene: TRBJ2-3; CDR3nt: TGTGCCACCGCCCGGGGGGGGGATACGCAGTATTTT; CDR3aa: CATARGGDTQYF
v_gene: TRBV18; d_gene: NA; abundance: NA; j_gene: TRBJ1-6; CDR3nt: TGTGCCAGCTCACGCGACGGGGGTGATTCACCCCTCCACTTT; CDR3aa: CASSRDGGDSPLHF
v_gene: TRBV6-1; d_gene: NA; abundance: once; j_gene: TRBJ2-5; CDR3nt: TGTGCCACCCTTGTACAGGGAGGGAAAGAGACCCAGTACTTC; CDR3aa: CATLVQGGKETQYF
v_gene: TRBV5-8; d_gene: TRBD2; abundance: NA; j_gene: TRBJ2-1; CDR3nt: TGTGCCAGCAGCACTGGGACTAGCGGCTACAATGAGCAGTTCTTC; CDR3aa: CASSTGTSGYNEQFF
v_gene: TRBV14; d_gene: TRBD1; abundance: once; j_gene: TRBJ2-7; CDR3nt: TGTGCCAGCAGCCGGCGACAGGGGTTCGACTACGAGCAGTACTTC; CDR3aa: CASSRRQGFDYEQYF
v_gene: TRBV5-1; d_gene: NA; abundance: NA; j_gene: TRBJ2-2; CDR3nt: TGCGCCAGCAGCTTGGCTTCCAGCGGTTGGGGGGAGCTGTTTTTT; CDR3aa: CASSLASSGWGELFF
v_gene: TRBV7-9; d_gene: TRBD1; abundance: NA; j_gene: TRBJ2-7; CDR3nt: TGTTCCACCTCCCGACAGGGCTACGAGCAGTACTTC; CDR3aa: CSTSRQGYEQYF
v_gene: TRBV30; d_gene: TRBD2; abundance: NA; j_gene: TRBJ2-3; CDR3nt: TGTGCCTGGACGATTAGCGGGGGGGTAACAGATACGCAGTATTTT; CDR3aa: CAWTISGGVTDTQYF
v_gene: TRBV7-8; d_gene: NA; abundance: once; j_gene: TRBJ1-5; CDR3nt: TGTGCCAGCAGCCCGAACCCGAGGCAGCCCCAGCATTTT; CDR3aa: CASSPNPRQPQHF
v_gene: TRBV7-9; d_gene: NA; abundance: NA; j_gene: TRBJ1-1; CDR3nt: TGTGCCAGCAGCATCCGGGAGGGAGGGGGTGGCACTGAAGCTTTCTTT; CDR3aa: CASSIREGGGGTEAFF
v_gene: TRBV7-9; d_gene: NA; abundance: NA; j_gene: TRBJ2-7; CDR3nt: TGTGCCAGCAGCCGACAGGGAGGCTACGAGCAGTACTTC; CDR3aa: CASSRQGGYEQYF
v_gene: TRBV5-4; d_gene: TRBD1; abundance: once; j_gene: TRBJ2-2; CDR3nt: TGTGCCAGCAGCTCAGGGGGCAGGACAACCGGGGAGCTGTTTTTT; CDR3aa: CASSSGGRTTGELFF
v_gene: TRBV6-6; d_gene: NA; abundance: NA; j_gene: TRBJ2-5; CDR3nt: TGTGCCAGCAGTTACGAGCGCCTCCAAGAGACCCAGTACTTC; CDR3aa: CASSYERLQETQYF
v_gene: TRBV6-6; d_gene: NA; abundance: NA; j_gene: TRBJ2-5; CDR3nt: TGTGCCAGCAGTTATACCGGGGAAGAGACCCAGTACTTC; CDR3aa: CASSYTGEETQYF
v_gene: TRBV30; d_gene: TRBD2; abundance: NA; j_gene: TRBJ2-5; CDR3nt: TGTGCCTGGAGGGCTAGTGGGGGGGGAGGAACCCAGTACTTC; CDR3aa: CAWRASGGGGTQYF
v_gene: TRBV6-1; d_gene: TRBD1; abundance: NA; j_gene: TRBJ1-5; CDR3nt: TGTGCCAGCAGTCAAGAGGGGGCGCGGCCCAGCAGGCAGCCCCAGCATTTT; CDR3aa: CASSQEGARPSRQPQHF
v_gene: TRBV25-1; d_gene: TRBD1; abundance: NA; j_gene: TRBJ1-1; CDR3nt: TGTGCCAGCGGAGACAGGGTAGCTTTCTTT; CDR3aa: CASGDRVAFF
v_gene: TRBV5-4; d_gene: NA; abundance: NA; j_gene: TRBJ2-7; CDR3nt: TGTGCCAGCAGCTTGGCCACTGCCTACGAGCAGTACTTC; CDR3aa: CASSLATAYEQYF
v_gene: TRBV6-6; d_gene: NA; abundance: NA; j_gene: TRBJ1-3; CDR3nt: TGTGCCAGCAGTGGCAGGTCCAGCTCTGGAAACACCATATATTTT; CDR3aa: CASSGRSSSGNTIYF
v_gene: TRBV5-1; d_gene: TRBD2; abundance: NA; j_gene: TRBJ2-5; CDR3nt: TGCGCCAGCAGCTTGCCGCAAGCCCGGACTAGCGAGGAGACCCAGTACTTC; CDR3aa: CASSLPQARTSEETQYF
v_gene: TRBV2; d_gene: NA; abundance: many; j_gene: TRBJ1-2; CDR3nt: TGTGCCAGCAGTGAAACGAGGGACTATGGCTACACCTTC; CDR3aa: CASSETRDYGYTF
v_gene: TRBV19; d_gene: TRBD1; abundance: once; j_gene: TRBJ1-5; CDR3nt: TGTGCCAGTAGCTTAGGGGGACAGGGGGGCAATCAGCCCCAGCATTTT; CDR3aa: CASSLGGQGGNQPQHF
v_gene: TRBV11-2; d_gene: NA; abundance: NA; j_gene: TRBJ1-6; CDR3nt: TGTGCCAGCAGCTTAGGGAGCAATTCACCCCTCCACTTT; CDR3aa: CASSLGSNSPLHF
v_gene: TRBV28; d_gene: NA; abundance: NA; j_gene: TRBJ2-7; CDR3nt: TGTGCCAGCACTGTCCGCCTATGGGGCAGTTCCTTCGAGCAGTACTTC; CDR3aa: CASTVRLWGSSFEQYF
v_gene: TRBV4-3; d_gene: NA; abundance: few; j_gene: TRBJ2-2; CDR3nt: TGCGCCAGCAGCAAGGAGGGGGGGCTTACCGGGGAGCTGTTTTTT; CDR3aa: CASSKEGGLTGELFF
v_gene: TRBV5-1; d_gene: NA; abundance: NA; j_gene: TRBJ2-3; CDR3nt: TGCGCCAGCAGCTTAGGAGGCAGACGCACAGATACGCAGTATTTT; CDR3aa: CASSLGGRRTDTQYF
v_gene: TRBV10-1; d_gene: NA; abundance: NA; j_gene: TRBJ1-2; CDR3nt: TGCGCCACTAAGGGAGGGAGCCGGGGGGGCTACACCTTC; CDR3aa: CATKGGSRGGYTF
v_gene: TRBV6-5; d_gene: NA; abundance: NA; j_gene: TRBJ2-7; CDR3nt: TGTGCCAGCAGTGTCCCAGGGGTATACGAGCAGTACTTC; CDR3aa: CASSVPGVYEQYF
v_gene: TRBV7-2; d_gene: NA; abundance: once; j_gene: TRBJ1-1; CDR3nt: TGTGCCAGCAGCCTTAAGTCGGGGGGGACTGAAGCTTTCTTT; CDR3aa: CASSLKSGGTEAFF
v_gene: TRBV5-6; d_gene: NA; abundance: NA; j_gene: TRBJ1-1; CDR3nt: TGTGCCAGCACAATCGTGGCAAGGCGGGGGACTGAAGCTTTCTTT; CDR3aa: CASTIVARRGTEAFF
v_gene: TRBV4-1; d_gene: NA; abundance: NA; j_gene: TRBJ2-5; CDR3nt: TGCGCCAGCAGCCACCTTAATCAAGAGACCCAGTACTTC; CDR3aa: CASSHLNQETQYF
v_gene: TRBV18; d_gene: TRBD2; abundance: NA; j_gene: TRBJ2-1; CDR3nt: TGTGCCAGCGGGCCTAGCGGGGGGAGCTCCTACAATGAGCAGTTCTTC; CDR3aa: CASGPSGGSSYNEQFF
v_gene: TRBV27; d_gene: NA; abundance: NA; j_gene: TRBJ1-5; CDR3nt: TGTGCCAGCAGTTTAAGGGCAGGGAATCAGCCCCAGCATTTT; CDR3aa: CASSLRAGNQPQHF
v_gene: TRBV6-6; d_gene: NA; abundance: once; j_gene: TRBJ1-1; CDR3nt: TGTGCCAGCAGTTACTCGGGAACAGGTCTTTCCTCATTT; CDR3aa: CASSYSGTGLSSF
v_gene: TRBV2; d_gene: NA; abundance: NA; j_gene: TRBJ1-4; CDR3nt: TGTGCCAGCAGTGCCGACAGGCTATCAACTAATGAAAAACTGTTTTTT; CDR3aa: CASSADRLSTNEKLFF
v_gene: TRBV19; d_gene: TRBD1; abundance: NA; j_gene: TRBJ2-1; CDR3nt: TGTGCCAGTAGTACCCGACAGGGACACAATGAGCAGTTCTTC; CDR3aa: CASSTRQGHNEQFF
v_gene: TRBV5-1; d_gene: TRBD1; abundance: NA; j_gene: TRBJ1-1; CDR3nt: TGCGCCAGCAGCACGAGGGGGCGGACGAACACTGAAGCTTTCTTT; CDR3aa: CASSTRGRTNTEAFF
v_gene: TRBV9; d_gene: TRBD2; abundance: NA; j_gene: TRBJ2-5; CDR3nt: TGTGCCAGCAGCGATCCCCAGCGGGGGGGCATAGAGACCCAGTACTTC; CDR3aa: CASSDPQRGGIETQYF
v_gene: TRBV10-3; d_gene: NA; abundance: NA; j_gene: TRBJ2-7; CDR3nt: TGTGCCATCAGAGGGGACACCCTCGGCGAGCAGTACTTC; CDR3aa: CAIRGDTLGEQYF
v_gene: TRBV7-9; d_gene: NA; abundance: NA; j_gene: TRBJ2-7; CDR3nt: TGTGCCAGCAGCTTAGCGGCGGTCTACGAGCAGTACTTC; CDR3aa: CASSLAAVYEQYF
v_gene: TRBV7-9; d_gene: TRBD1; abundance: NA; j_gene: TRBJ1-1; CDR3nt: TGTGCCAGCAGCTTAGCAAAACCAGCCACAGGGGGCACTGAAGCTTTCTTT; CDR3aa: CASSLAKPATGGTEAFF
v_gene: TRBV5-1; d_gene: NA; abundance: NA; j_gene: TRBJ1-5; CDR3nt: TGCGCCAGCAGCTTAACGGTGCAGGGGCCCCAGCATTTT; CDR3aa: CASSLTVQGPQHF
v_gene: TRBV19; d_gene: TRBD1; abundance: NA; j_gene: TRBJ1-5; CDR3nt: TGTGCCAGTAGTATATCAGGACAGGGTAGCAATCAGCCCCAGCATTTT; CDR3aa: CASSISGQGSNQPQHF